This TCR beta chain was identified during a study of blood T cell repertoires in COVID-19. In the study overall: Sources were T cells, B-cell-depleted T cells, or PBMCs; the material itself was cDNA or gDNA.

Per the study methods: Estimation of nucleated cell counts was performed using reference gene primer amplification. The protocol was immunoSEQ multiplex PCR, while the TCRdb copy is restricted to in-frame clones and leaves out a portion. The V and J calls and clone size are taken from that table; D and trimming were inferred from the DNA. This table has approximately 220,000 clones, about 86% appearing once. The germline gives CDR1 SGDLS, CDR2 YYNGEE. The V and J ends lost 0 bases and 4 bases respectively, with 13 bases between them. This CDR3 has 15 amino acids. Material: peripheral blood. This clonotype was sampled from a woman between 45 and 60 years old with acute or convalescent COVID-19. The rearrangement joins TRBV9 to TRBJ1-1; tentatively, D is TRBD1 (5 bases). The CDR3 nucleotides read TGTGCCAGCAGCGTAGGAGGGGTGGGGGGCACTGAAGCTTTCTTT. This codes for CASSVGGVGGTEAFF.